Listed here is a single TCR beta chain. Its antigen is currently unknown. The junction and the germline gene differ at one end; a read error may be behind it. The sample comes from a study of blood T cells in healthy people across ages. Study results and caveats: The unknown donor CMV status may have confounded expanded clonotype changes.

The use of a sample-barcoded 5' primer and a J-beta primer mix characterized a second PCR of roughly 6 to 11 cycles. A template-switch adaptor that had 12 random nucleotides put a tag on each cDNA molecule. MiXCR was run by TCRdb on the 5' RACE reads, yielding one entry per CDR3 protein. The repertoire holds over 1,500,000 distinct CDR3 sequences, with roughly 43% as singletons. The donors, all healthy, were Caucasians living in Russia, aged about 6 to 100. The sample was blood. The sequence was collected from a human donor in good health.

The DNA of the CDR3 is TGTGCCTGCAGTTATAGCCGGGGTGAGCAGTTCTTC. Its translation is CACSYSRGEQFF. The chain carries TRBV7-2 and TRBJ2-1, with TRBD2 as a possible D gene (5 bases). Germline loops: CDR1 SGHTA, CDR2 FQGNSA. This CDR3 has 12 amino acids.